This T cell receptor beta chain was sequenced during a study of T cell responses to AZD1222 COVID-19 vaccine. TCRdb's copy holds only in-frame clones and misses some; the assay was immunoSEQ multiplex PCR. Here the sample spans 160,000 or so clones, approximately 90% being singletons. Comment on this clone: What it recognizes is unknown.

Overall study findings and caveats: Mostly white British, mostly female donors; authors suggested clonal diversity may be underestimated. Reports say nearly half of spike-specific TCRs go after unmutated variant regions. Regions 160-218 and 743-854 dominated among vaccine-associated CD4 TCRs spanning spike. Just a handful of AZD1222 recipients tested seropositive at baseline.

From germline, CDR1 is MNHEY and CDR2 SMNVEV (reference sequence). This CDR3 spans 13 amino acids. V was pared by 5 bases and J by 0 bases, with 7 bases between. This TCR was recovered from an adult in good health. The V call is TRBV27, the J call TRBJ1-2, with unresolved D. This material consisted of peripheral blood, taken on day 0 of AZD1222 vaccination. The CDR3 coding sequence is TGTGCCAGCAGTCCTGGGTCTAACTATGGCTACACCTTC. This codes for CASSPGSNYGYTF.